A single sample gave rise to the 16 T cell receptor beta chains below, sequenced in a study of T-cell reconstitution after alpha-beta-depleted transplantation in children. The library targeted TCRbeta and was prepared with unique molecular identifiers. TCRdb recomputed calls from the PCR reads with MiXCR, one row per CDR3 protein. The sample lists about 580,000 distinct CDR3 sequences, under 25% seen once, with 13% to 15% in the top ten. The source was PBMCs, mostly from graft donor cells, collected 360 days after TCRalphabeta/CD19-depleted stem cell transplant. The receptor source for this set is a boy younger than two who had a stem cell transplant for acute myeloid leukemia, so the T cells may come from the graft donor.

This sequence joins TRBV20-1 and TRBJ2-5, with D possibly being TRBD1 or TRBD2 (6 bases each). The V end lost 6 bases, the J end lost 5 bases, and 13 bases lay between the germline ends. The CDR3 is 12 amino acids. Germline-derived CDR1 and CDR2 are DFQATT and SNEGSKA (reference sequence). CDR3 sequence: CSATPGGETQYF. The CDR3 DNA follows: TGCAGTGCCACCCCCGGGGGCGAGACCCAGTACTTC.

The chain is built from TRBV7-9 and TRBJ2-1; TRBD2 matches at 8 bases. This CDR3 region has 16 residues. CDR1 SEHNR and CDR2 FQNEAQ come from the germline V gene (reference sequence). The V and J ends lost 1 base and 2 bases, in that order; junction bases with no gene match: 4. As DNA, the CDR3 is TGTGCCAGCAGCTTAGTACGGGGACTAGCCTACAATGAGCAGTTCTTC. Translation gives CASSLVRGLAYNEQFF.

This chain joins TRBV12-3 or TRBV12-4 and TRBJ2-6; no definite D call. With 11 bases removed from V and 0 bases from J, the gap between germline ends came to 8 bases. This CDR3 comprises 13 residues. CDR3 loop: CAVDVSGANVLTF. In DNA, the CDR3 is TGTGCCGTGGATGTCTCTGGGGCCAACGTCCTGACTTTC.

This clonotype came up a few times. The chain links TRBV7-3 to TRBJ1-1, with D unclear. The V end was cut by 1 base, the J end by 0 bases, with 12 bases between. Looked up from germline, CDR1 is SGHTA and CDR2 is FQGTGA. This CDR3 comprises 16 residues. The CDR3 region has the DNA TGTGCCAGCAGCTTAATGGCTAAAGCCATGAACACTGAAGCTTTCTTT. It is translated as CASSLMAKAMNTEAFF.

The sample holds a few counts of this clonotype. The chain employs TRBV28 and TRBJ1-2; no firm D call. Trimming removed 5 bases at V and 6 bases at J, with 16 bases between. The length of the CDR3 is 14 residues. The germline V gene has CDR1 MDHEN and CDR2 SYDVKM. This chain's CDR3 is CASSLVVGVDGYTF. The CDR3 DNA follows: TGTGCCAGCAGTCTCGTCGTTGGGGTGGATGGCTACACCTTC.

In this sample, this clonotype turned up many times. The gene calls are TRBV7-9 and TRBJ1-2; possibly TRBD1 for D (6 bases). In germline, CDR1 is SEHNR, CDR2 FQNEAQ (reference sequence). Trimming pared 5 bases from V and 7 bases from J, leaving 11 bases between. CDR3 size: 12 residues. CDR3 residues: CASSGYRAGYTF. The CDR3 DNA follows: TGTGCCAGCAGCGGCTACAGGGCTGGCTACACCTTC.

The gene calls are TRBV28 and TRBJ2-3, with D perhaps TRBD2 (7 bases). The germline V gene has CDR1 MDHEN and CDR2 SYDVKM. Deletions cut 5 bases from V and 6 bases from J, with 21 bases between. This CDR3 has 16 amino acids. CDR3 in amino acids: CASSIRLRGGFDTQYF. The CDR3 DNA reads TGTGCCAGCAGTATTCGGTTGAGGGGGGGCTTCGATACGCAGTATTTT.

This chain links TRBV6-5 with TRBJ2-1, with unresolved D. The CDR3 sequence is 16 residues long. Trimming left V 0 bases short and J 0 bases short, with 9 bases between. Germline V lookup: CDR1 MNHEY, CDR2 SVGAGI. In DNA form, the CDR3 reads TGTGCCAGCAGTTACTCGGCGGTTGGCTCCTACAATGAGCAGTTCTTC. It specifies CASSYSAVGSYNEQFF.

This clonotype occurred many times. The V call is TRBV12-3 or TRBV12-4, the J call TRBJ2-1; D is unclear. V was trimmed by 7 bases and J by 4 bases, leaving 11 bases between them. CDR3 size: 13 residues. The CDR3 protein is CASNRADYNEQFF. The CDR3 DNA reads TGTGCCAGCAATAGGGCAGATTACAATGAGCAGTTCTTC.

This clonotype was seen many times. The rearrangement joins TRBV12-3 or TRBV12-4 to TRBJ2-7; unclear D gene. Between the trimmed V and J ends, which lost 2 bases and 4 bases, there was a span of 21 bases. The CDR3 length is 17 residues. CDR3 loop: CASSLLGRTFLPYEQYF. The CDR3 nucleotides are TGTGCCAGCAGTTTATTGGGCCGGACGTTCCTACCTTACGAGCAGTACTTC.

Only a few counts were recorded for this clonotype. The CDR3 sequence is CASKGGVSTDTQYF. CDR3 coding DNA: TGTGCCAGCAAAGGGGGCGTGTCGACAGATACGCAGTATTTT. This chain connects TRBV5-4 to TRBJ2-3; 7 bases are a match to TRBD1. The CDR3 runs 14 residues. J lost 3 bases, V lost 6 bases, and 7 bases had no gene match. Germline V CDR1 and CDR2: SGHNT, YYREEE (reference sequence).

This chain links TRBV7-2 with TRBJ2-3; D is tentatively TRBD1 or TRBD2 (5 bases each). This CDR3 has 15 residues. CDR1 is SGHTA and CDR2 is FQGNSA in the germline V gene. Trimming removed 8 bases from V and 1 base from J, with 16 bases in between. This CDR3 reads CASSLGAPGTDTQYF. The CDR3 DNA reads as TGTGCCAGCTCCCTCGGGGCCCCAGGCACAGATACGCAGTATTTT.

The V call is TRBV4-2, the J call TRBJ2-3; 9 nucleotides line up with TRBD2. V dropped 0 bases and J dropped 9; count of bases not matched to a gene: 1. CDR3 length equals 13 residues. Germline V gene sequence: CDR1 LGHNA, CDR2 YNFKEQ. This CDR3 is CASSQESGRTQYF. In DNA form, the CDR3 reads TGTGCCAGCAGCCAAGAGAGCGGGAGGACGCAGTATTTT.

This chain connects TRBV29-1 to TRBJ2-7, with 7 nucleotides matching TRBD2. The ends lost 7 bases at V and 3 bases at J; junction bases unmatched: 18. Germline V lookup: CDR1 SQVTM, CDR2 ANQGSEA. The CDR3 has 16 amino acids. As DNA, the CDR3 is TGCAGCGCGAGGGGAGGGTGGGACTCCCCCCTCTACGAGCAGTACTTC. Translating gives CSARGGWDSPLYEQYF.

The chain combines TRBV6-1 with TRBJ2-1; D uncertain. The CDR3 consists of 15 residues. The germline V gene has CDR1 MNHNS and CDR2 SASEGT. V was pared by 6 bases and J by 7 bases, with 19 bases between. CDR3 region: CASSRVPYSSNEQFF. The CDR3 DNA sequence: TGTGCCAGCAGCCGCGTCCCCTACAGTTCTAATGAGCAGTTCTTC.

The CDR3 DNA sequence: TGTGCCAGCAGCTTAGATACAGGGACAAACCTCCACTTT. The encoded protein is CASSLDTGTNLHF. The V and J genes are TRBV7-2 and TRBJ1-6; TRBD1 is a possible D gene (6 bases). The CDR3 is 13 amino acids. V was clipped by 1 base and J by 15 bases, with 13 bases between them. From germline, CDR1 is SGHTA and CDR2 FQGNSA. The variable domain in full, completed from reference TRBV7-2 and TRBJ1-6, reads GAGVSQSPSNKVTEKGKDVELRCDPISGHTALYWYRQSLGQGLEFLIYFQGNSAPDKSGLPSDRFSAERTGGSVSTLTIQRTQQEDSAVYLCASSLDTGTNLHFGNGTRLTVT.